The subject of this entry is one T cell receptor beta chain. The antigen is unknown. The sequenced template was cDNA made from the entire isolated RNA. Some clones are missing from TCRdb's copy, which holds only in-frame ones; the method was immunoSEQ multiplex PCR. The data contain almost 350,000 clones, approximately 8.2% of them singletons. The data derive from a study of beta chain features in type 1 diabetes. Study-wide results and caveats: For TCRB rearrangement, an influence of HLA type remained unresolved here. A moderate, significant TCRB CDR3 shortening appeared in type 1 diabetes across four CD4+ subsets. Compared to healthy donors, patients appeared to have naive, central memory and Treg TCRB repertoires that were more alike.

The V segment lost 3 bases and the J segment 4 bases; nucleotides outside the gene matches: 3. There are 15 residues in the CDR3. Germline CDR1 and CDR2: PRHDT and FYEKMQ (reference sequence). The sequence came from a woman aged 18-29 years in good health. The sample taken for sequencing was central memory CD4+ T cells from blood. The V and J genes are TRBV13 and TRBJ2-2; 9 nucleotides align to TRBD1. CDR3 amino acids: CASSLGDRATGELFF. The CDR3, as DNA: TGTGCCAGCAGCTTGGGGGACAGGGCCACCGGGGAGCTGTTTTTT.